These T cell receptor beta chains were read from a single sample in a study of PD-L1 blockade in urothelial cancer. Measured with immunoSEQ multiplex PCR; TCRdb has only the in-frame clones, and not every one. Of fewer than 75,000 clones in the sample, 90% were seen once. The specimen was PBMCs, collected around atezolizumab (anti-PD-L1) treatment. All receptors derive from a man between 65 and 79 years old with urothelial cancer. CDR3s include the opening cysteine and the closing phenylalanine or tryptophan. Fields, in order: V gene, D gene, J gene, clone size, CDR3 DNA, CDR3 protein. The D gene is left open where the match is weak. Clone size is shown for a subset of rows, as once, few, many or a class of expanded clone.

TRBV14	TRBD1	TRBJ2-7	-	TGTGCCAGCAGCCCGCAGGGACAGGGCTACGAGCAGTACTTC	CASSPQGQGYEQYF
TRBV6-1	TRBD2	TRBJ2-1	-	TGTGCCAGCAGTGGACGGAGCGGGGTCTACAATGAGCAGTTCTTC	CASSGRSGVYNEQFF
TRBV7-6	-	TRBJ2-1	-	TGTGCCAGCAGCCCAAGCCTGGGGCGCGGTGAGCAGTTCTTC	CASSPSLGRGEQFF
TRBV25-1	-	TRBJ1-1	-	TGTGCCAGCAGTAAGGCAGGCAGCACTGAAGCTTTCTTT	CASSKAGSTEAFF
TRBV19	TRBD2	TRBJ2-1	once	TGTGCCAGTAGTATAGATGGCGGTAGCGGGAACAATGAGCAGTTCTTC	CASSIDGGSGNNEQFF
TRBV18	-	TRBJ2-7	-	TGTGCCAGCTCACCAGGGGTCGGGAACGAGCAGTACTTC	CASSPGVGNEQYF
TRBV4-2	TRBD2	TRBJ2-3	-	TGTGCCAGCGGGACTAGCGGTTTCACAGATACGCAGTATTTT	CASGTSGFTDTQYF
TRBV7-8	TRBD2	TRBJ2-7	-	TGTGCCAGCAGCCCAGGCACTAGCGGAGCCTACGAGCAGTACTTC	CASSPGTSGAYEQYF
TRBV6-6	-	TRBJ1-1	-	TGTGCCAGCAGGAACGGGGAAACTGAAGCTTTCTTT	CASRNGETEAFF
TRBV6-1	TRBD1	TRBJ1-4	-	TGTGCCAGCACCTTGGACAGGGTGGATGAAAAACTGTTTTTT	CASTLDRVDEKLFF
TRBV7-9	-	TRBJ1-1	-	TGTGCCAGCAGCCCACCTTACCCGCCCGGGGACACTGAAGCTTTCTTT	CASSPPYPPGDTEAFF
TRBV20-1	-	TRBJ1-1	-	TGCAGTGCCAGCAGGGAAGAAGCTTTCTTT	CSASREEAFF
TRBV7-9	TRBD1	TRBJ1-2	-	TGTGCCAGCAGCAGGGGACAGGGTACCCATGGCTACACCTTC	CASSRGQGTHGYTF
TRBV20-1	-	TRBJ2-7	-	TGCAGTGCTAACAGGGTTGAGCAGTACTTC	CSANRVEQYF
TRBV5-1	TRBD1	TRBJ1-2	once	TGCGCCAGCAGGTCTGACAGGGACTATGGCTACACCTTC	CASRSDRDYGYTF
TRBV10-2	-	TRBJ2-7	-	TGCGCCAGCCAAGGGACTTTAGGGACGCACGAGCAGTACTTC	CASQGTLGTHEQYF
TRBV28	TRBD1	TRBJ1-5	-	TGTGCCAGCAAAACCGGGACAGAGAATCAGCCCCAGCATTTT	CASKTGTENQPQHF
TRBV11-2	TRBD2	TRBJ2-1	-	TGTGCCAGCAGCTTACTTATGAGCGGGGGGTACAATGAGCAGTTCTTC	CASSLLMSGGYNEQFF
TRBV2	TRBD2	TRBJ2-1	-	TGTGCCAGCAGTGGTCGACTAGCAGGCGGGGGTGAGCAGTTCTTC	CASSGRLAGGGEQFF
TRBV2	-	TRBJ2-7	-	TGTGCCAGCAGTGAATCAGGGTCGTGGGAGCAGTACTTC	CASSESGSWEQYF
TRBV7-9	-	TRBJ2-2	-	TGTGCCAGCAGCCCACCCAAAGGGGCTCATAACGGGGAGCTGTTTTTT	CASSPPKGAHNGELFF
TRBV7-2	TRBD1	TRBJ1-5	-	TGTGCCAGCAGCTTAGTCGGGACAGGGTACCAGCCCCAGCATTTT	CASSLVGTGYQPQHF
TRBV2	TRBD1	TRBJ2-5	-	TGTGCCAGCAGCCAGGGACAGCGAGAGACCCAGTACTTC	CASSQGQRETQYF
TRBV9	TRBD1	TRBJ2-2	-	TGTGCCAGCAGCACAAGACAGGGGGCAGGCACCGGGGAGCTGTTTTTT	CASSTRQGAGTGELFF
TRBV14	TRBD1	TRBJ1-1	-	TGTGCCAGCAGCCACCGAACCGGGACAGGGAACACTGAAGCTTTCTTT	CASSHRTGTGNTEAFF
TRBV4-2	TRBD1	TRBJ2-4	once	TGTGCCAGCAGCCCTGAGGGGGCGGGTGCCAAAAACATTCAGTACTTC	CASSPEGAGAKNIQYF
TRBV29-1	-	TRBJ2-5	-	TGCAGCGTTGCAGGGTCCTTGGAGACCCAGTACTTC	CSVAGSLETQYF
TRBV28	-	TRBJ1-4	-	TGTGCCAGCAGAAGGGGGTATAATGAAAAACTGTTTTTT	CASRRGYNEKLFF
TRBV19	-	TRBJ2-2	-	TGTGCCAGTAGGAGAGAACTAGCTTGGTCCGGGGAGCTGTTTTTT	CASRRELAWSGELFF
TRBV5-6	-	TRBJ2-3	-	TGTGCCAGCAGCTTGGCGGGCGGGTACTCAAGGAGCCACACAGATACGCAGTATTTT	CASSLAGGYSRSHTDTQYF
TRBV29-1	TRBD1	TRBJ2-1	-	TGCAGCGTTGCACGGGAACCCTACGGACAGGGTATCAATGAGCAGTTCTTC	CSVAREPYGQGINEQFF
TRBV27	-	TRBJ2-1	-	TGTGCCAGCACAGACAGGTACAATGAGCAGTTCTTC	CASTDRYNEQFF
TRBV18	-	TRBJ1-1	-	TGTGCCAGCTCACCACTCGGGACAACCTTGAACACTGAAGCTTTCTTT	CASSPLGTTLNTEAFF
TRBV2	TRBD1	TRBJ2-7	once	TGTGCCAGCAGTCGAACAGGGGGTGGGTACGAGCAGTACTTC	CASSRTGGGYEQYF
TRBV11-2	-	TRBJ2-1	-	TGTGCCAGCAGCCCTCCGGGGGTAATATCCGAGCAGTTCTTC	CASSPPGVISEQFF
TRBV6-4	TRBD2	TRBJ2-3	-	TGTGCCAGCAAGACTAGCGCCAGCACAGATACGCAGTATTTT	CASKTSASTDTQYF
TRBV19	-	TRBJ2-1	-	TGTGCCAGTAGTGGGCACAGGGAGCAGTTCTTC	CASSGHREQFF
TRBV7-6	-	TRBJ2-1	-	TGTGCCAGCAGCGGAGGCCCTGCCTATGAGCAGTTCTTC	CASSGGPAYEQFF
TRBV5-1	TRBD2	TRBJ2-2	few	TGCGCCAGCAGCTCACCGACTAGCGGGACGAACACCGGGGAGCTGTTTTTT	CASSSPTSGTNTGELFF
TRBV6-5	TRBD1	TRBJ2-5	once	TGTGCCAGCAGTTACCTGGGGACAGTGAATGCGGAGACCCAGTACTTC	CASSYLGTVNAETQYF
TRBV5-4	TRBD2	TRBJ2-7	-	TGTGCCAGCAGCCCTCCGGGACTAGCGAACCACGAGCAGTACTTC	CASSPPGLANHEQYF
TRBV11-2	-	TRBJ1-5	-	TGTGCCAGCAGCCCCCTCCCCAATCAGCCCCAGCATTTT	CASSPLPNQPQHF
TRBV7-9	-	TRBJ2-5	-	TGTGCCAGCAGCTTAGACCGGCAAGAGACCCAGTACTTC	CASSLDRQETQYF
TRBV18	TRBD2	TRBJ2-3	-	TGTGCCAGCTCAGAGCTTACCGGGACTATGGGTAGCACAGATACGCAGTATTTT	CASSELTGTMGSTDTQYF
TRBV9	-	TRBJ1-4	few	TGTGCCAGCAGCGTAAATCCCCTCTCGACAGGCTCTAATGAAAAACTGTTTTTT	CASSVNPLSTGSNEKLFF
TRBV19	TRBD2	TRBJ2-2	-	TGTGCCAGTTCTAGCGGGAGGTACACCGGGGAGCTGTTTTTT	CASSSGRYTGELFF
TRBV5-1	TRBD1	TRBJ2-5	-	TGCGCCAGCAGCTTCGAACAGGGGCGGGAGACCCAGTACTTC	CASSFEQGRETQYF
TRBV5-1	-	TRBJ2-5	-	TGCGCCAGCAGCTTGGGATCAGGGGTATGGGAGACCCAGTACTTC	CASSLGSGVWETQYF
TRBV5-4	-	TRBJ2-7	-	TGTGCCAGCAGCTTGGGTGGCGGGATGAGGCCCTACGAGCAGTACTTC	CASSLGGGMRPYEQYF
TRBV5-1	TRBD1	TRBJ1-1	-	TGCGCCAGCAGCTTGGGTTTGACGAGGGGGCTAATGAACACTGAAGCTTTCTTT	CASSLGLTRGLMNTEAFF